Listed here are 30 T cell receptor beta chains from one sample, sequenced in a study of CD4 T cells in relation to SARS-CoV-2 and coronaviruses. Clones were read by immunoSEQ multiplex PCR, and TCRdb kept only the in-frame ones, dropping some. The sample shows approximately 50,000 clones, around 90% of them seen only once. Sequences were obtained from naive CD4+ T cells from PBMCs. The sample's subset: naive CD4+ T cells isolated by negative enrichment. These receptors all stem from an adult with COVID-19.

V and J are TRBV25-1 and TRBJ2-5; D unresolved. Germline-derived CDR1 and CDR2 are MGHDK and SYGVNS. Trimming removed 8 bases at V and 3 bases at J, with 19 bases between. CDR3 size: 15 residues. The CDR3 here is CASGDKAVSKETQYF. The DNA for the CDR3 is TGTGCCAGCGGGGATAAGGCGGTTTCCAAAGAGACCCAGTACTTC.

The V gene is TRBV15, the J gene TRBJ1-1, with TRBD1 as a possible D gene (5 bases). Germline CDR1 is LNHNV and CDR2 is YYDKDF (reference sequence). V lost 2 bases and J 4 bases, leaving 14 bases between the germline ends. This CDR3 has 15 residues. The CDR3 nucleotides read TGTGCCACCAGCAGATCGGGCTGGGGACTCACTGAAGCTTTCTTT. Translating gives CATSRSGWGLTEAFF.

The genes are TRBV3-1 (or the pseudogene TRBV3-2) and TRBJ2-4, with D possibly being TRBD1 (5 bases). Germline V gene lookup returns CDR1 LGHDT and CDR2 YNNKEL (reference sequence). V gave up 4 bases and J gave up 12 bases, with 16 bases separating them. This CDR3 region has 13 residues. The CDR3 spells CASSPLPGQDQYF. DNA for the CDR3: TGTGCCAGCAGCCCCCTACCAGGGCAGGATCAGTACTTC.

The CDR3 protein is CASSISAGGPEGYIQYF. The CDR3 DNA sequence: TGTGCCAGTAGTATCTCAGCGGGAGGGCCGGAGGGATACATTCAGTACTTC. This sequence joins TRBV19 and TRBJ2-4, with 10 bases that match TRBD2. The length of the CDR3 is 17 residues. The J segment lost 8 bases and the V segment lost 3 bases, leaving 13 bases of the junction unmatched. Germline CDR1 is LNHDA and CDR2 is SQIVND (reference sequence).

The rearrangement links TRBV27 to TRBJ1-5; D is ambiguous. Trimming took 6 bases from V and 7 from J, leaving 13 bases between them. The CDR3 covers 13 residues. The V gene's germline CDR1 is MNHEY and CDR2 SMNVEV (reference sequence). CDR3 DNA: TGTGCCAGCAGCCAAGGCCAGAAACAGCCCCAGCATTTT. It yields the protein CASSQGQKQPQHF.

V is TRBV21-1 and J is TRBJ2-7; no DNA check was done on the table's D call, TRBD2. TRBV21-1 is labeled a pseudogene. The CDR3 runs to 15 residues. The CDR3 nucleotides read TGTGCCAGCAGCAAAGGTAGCGGGCCAGCCTACGAGCAGTACTTC. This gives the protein CASSKGSGPAYEQYF.

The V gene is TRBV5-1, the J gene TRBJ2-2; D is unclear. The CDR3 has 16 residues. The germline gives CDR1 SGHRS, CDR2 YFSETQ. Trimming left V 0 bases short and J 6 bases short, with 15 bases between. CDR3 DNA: TGCGCCAGCAGCTTGGTGGCTGGCTCGACCTCCGGGGAGCTGTTTTTT. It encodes CASSLVAGSTSGELFF. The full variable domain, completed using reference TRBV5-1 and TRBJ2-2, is KAGVTQTPRYLIKTRGQQVTLSCSPISGHRSVSWYQQTPGQGLQFLFEYFSETQRNKGNFPGRFSGRQFSNSRSEMNVSTLELGDSALYLCASSLVAGSTSGELFFGEGSRLTVL.

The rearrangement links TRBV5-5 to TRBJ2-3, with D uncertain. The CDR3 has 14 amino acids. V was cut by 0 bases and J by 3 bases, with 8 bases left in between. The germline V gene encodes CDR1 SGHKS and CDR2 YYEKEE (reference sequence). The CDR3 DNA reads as TGTGCCAGCAGCTTGGTGCTTATAACAGATACGCAGTATTTT. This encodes CASSLVLITDTQYF.

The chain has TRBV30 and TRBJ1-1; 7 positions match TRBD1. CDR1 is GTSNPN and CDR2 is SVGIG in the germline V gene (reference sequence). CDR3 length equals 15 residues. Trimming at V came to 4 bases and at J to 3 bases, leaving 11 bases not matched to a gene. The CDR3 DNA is TGTGCCTGGACCTATGCCCAGGGGGGGGACACTGAAGCTTTCTTT. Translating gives CAWTYAQGGDTEAFF.

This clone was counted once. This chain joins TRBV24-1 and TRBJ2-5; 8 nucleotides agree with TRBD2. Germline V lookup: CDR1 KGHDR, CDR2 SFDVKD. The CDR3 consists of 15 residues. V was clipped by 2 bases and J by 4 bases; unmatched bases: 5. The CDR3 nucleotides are TGTGCCACCAGTGATTCCGGTCTAGCGGGAGAGACCCAGTACTTC. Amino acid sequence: CATSDSGLAGETQYF.

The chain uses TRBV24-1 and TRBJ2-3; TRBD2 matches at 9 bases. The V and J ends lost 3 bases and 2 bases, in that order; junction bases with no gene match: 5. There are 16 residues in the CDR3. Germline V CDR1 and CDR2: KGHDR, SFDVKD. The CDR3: CATSDPLAGYTDTQYF. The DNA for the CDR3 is TGTGCCACCAGTGATCCCCTAGCGGGATACACAGATACGCAGTATTTT.

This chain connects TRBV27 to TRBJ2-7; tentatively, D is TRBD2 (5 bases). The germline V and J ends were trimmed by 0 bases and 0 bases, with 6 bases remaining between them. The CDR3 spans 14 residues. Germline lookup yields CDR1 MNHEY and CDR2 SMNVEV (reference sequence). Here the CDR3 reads CASSLSSVSYEQYF. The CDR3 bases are TGTGCCAGCAGTTTATCTAGCGTCTCCTACGAGCAGTACTTC.

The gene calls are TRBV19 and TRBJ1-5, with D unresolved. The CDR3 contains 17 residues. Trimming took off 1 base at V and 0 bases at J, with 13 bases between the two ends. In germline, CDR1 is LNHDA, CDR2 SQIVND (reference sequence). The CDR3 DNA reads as TGTGCCAGTAGTATAGGGTTCCGGGTCTATAGCAATCAGCCCCAGCATTTT. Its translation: CASSIGFRVYSNQPQHF.

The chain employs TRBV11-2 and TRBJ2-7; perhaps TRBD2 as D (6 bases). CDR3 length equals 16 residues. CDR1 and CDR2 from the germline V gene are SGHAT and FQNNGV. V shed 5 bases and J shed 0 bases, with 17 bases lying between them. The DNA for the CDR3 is TGTGCCAGCAGCATAAGAGAGCGGGCTAGCTCCTACGAGCAGTACTTC. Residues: CASSIRERASSYEQYF.

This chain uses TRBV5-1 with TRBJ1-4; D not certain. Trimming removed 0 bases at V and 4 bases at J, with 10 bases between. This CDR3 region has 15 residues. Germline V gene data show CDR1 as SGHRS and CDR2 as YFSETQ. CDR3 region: CASSLEPGSNEKLFF. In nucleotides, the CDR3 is TGCGCCAGCAGCTTGGAGCCCGGTAGTAATGAAAAACTGTTTTTT.

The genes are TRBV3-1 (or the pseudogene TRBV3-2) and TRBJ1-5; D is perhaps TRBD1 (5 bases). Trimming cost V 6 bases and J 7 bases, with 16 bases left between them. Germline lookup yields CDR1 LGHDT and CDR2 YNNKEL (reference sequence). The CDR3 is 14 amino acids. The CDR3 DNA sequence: TGTGCCAGCAGTCAAAGCAGGGAGGGGCAGCCCCAGCATTTT. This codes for CASSQSREGQPQHF.

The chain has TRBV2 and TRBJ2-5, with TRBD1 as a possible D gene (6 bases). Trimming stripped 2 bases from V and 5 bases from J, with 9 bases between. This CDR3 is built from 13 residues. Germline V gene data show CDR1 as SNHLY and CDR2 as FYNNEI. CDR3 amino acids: CASSETGWETQYF. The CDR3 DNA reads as TGTGCCAGCAGTGAAACAGGGTGGGAGACCCAGTACTTC.

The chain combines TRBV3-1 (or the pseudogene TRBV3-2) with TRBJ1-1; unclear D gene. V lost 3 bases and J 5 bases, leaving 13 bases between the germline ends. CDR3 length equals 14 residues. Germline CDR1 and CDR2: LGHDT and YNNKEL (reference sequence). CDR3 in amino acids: CASSQSLVTTEAFF. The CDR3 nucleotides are TGTGCCAGCAGCCAGTCCTTAGTTACGACTGAAGCTTTCTTT.

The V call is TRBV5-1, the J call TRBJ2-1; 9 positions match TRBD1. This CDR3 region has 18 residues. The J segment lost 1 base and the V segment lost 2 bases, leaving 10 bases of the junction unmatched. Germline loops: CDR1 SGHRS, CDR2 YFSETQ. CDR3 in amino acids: CASSFRQGDATSYNEQFF. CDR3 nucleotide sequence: TGCGCCAGCAGCTTCCGACAGGGGGACGCCACGTCCTACAATGAGCAGTTCTTC. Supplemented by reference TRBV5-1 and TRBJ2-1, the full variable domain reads KAGVTQTPRYLIKTRGQQVTLSCSPISGHRSVSWYQQTPGQGLQFLFEYFSETQRNKGNFPGRFSGRQFSNSRSEMNVSTLELGDSALYLCASSFRQGDATSYNEQFFGPGTRLTVL.

The CDR3 bases are TGTGCCAGCAGCTTGGGGCAAGGGGGCGACTATGGCTACACCTTC. This translates into CASSLGQGGDYGYTF. The chain uses TRBV7-6 and TRBJ1-2, with TRBD1 matching 7 bases. V was clipped by 3 bases and J by 3 bases; unmatched bases: 7. Germline CDR1 reads SGHVS; CDR2 reads FNYEAQ. CDR3 size: 15 residues.

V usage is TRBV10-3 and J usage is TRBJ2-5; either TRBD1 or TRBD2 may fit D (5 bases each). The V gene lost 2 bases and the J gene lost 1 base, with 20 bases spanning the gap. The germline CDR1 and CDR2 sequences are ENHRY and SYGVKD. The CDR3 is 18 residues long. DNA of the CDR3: TGTGCCATCAGTGAGCCGAACGGACTCAAGGGGCCCCAAGAGACCCAGTACTTC. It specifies CAISEPNGLKGPQETQYF.

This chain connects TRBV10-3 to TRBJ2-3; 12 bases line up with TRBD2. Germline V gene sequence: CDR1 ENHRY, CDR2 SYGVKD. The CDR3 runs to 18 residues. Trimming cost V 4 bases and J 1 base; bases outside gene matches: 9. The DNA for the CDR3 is TGTGCCATCAGTGCAAGACTAGCGGGAGAAAGGGGCACAGATACGCAGTATTTT. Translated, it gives CAISARLAGERGTDTQYF.

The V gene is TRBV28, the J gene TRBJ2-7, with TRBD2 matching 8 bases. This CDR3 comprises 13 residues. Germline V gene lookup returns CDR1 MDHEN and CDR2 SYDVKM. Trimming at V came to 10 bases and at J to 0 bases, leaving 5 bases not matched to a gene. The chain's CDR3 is CATRAGGSYEQYF. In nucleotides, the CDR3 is TGTGCCACGAGGGCGGGGGGCTCCTACGAGCAGTACTTC.

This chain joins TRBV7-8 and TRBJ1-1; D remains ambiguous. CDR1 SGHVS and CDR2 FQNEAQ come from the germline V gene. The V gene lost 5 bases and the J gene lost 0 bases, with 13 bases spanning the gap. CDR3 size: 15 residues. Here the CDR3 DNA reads TGTGCCAGCAGCCGATCGGTAGGGATGAACACTGAAGCTTTCTTT. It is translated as CASSRSVGMNTEAFF.

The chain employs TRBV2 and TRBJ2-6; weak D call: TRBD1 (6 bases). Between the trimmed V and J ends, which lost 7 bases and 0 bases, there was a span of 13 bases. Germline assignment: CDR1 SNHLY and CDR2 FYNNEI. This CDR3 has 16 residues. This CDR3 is CASNGGLSSGANVLTF. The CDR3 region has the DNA TGTGCCAGCAATGGGGGCCTTTCCTCTGGGGCCAACGTCCTGACTTTC.

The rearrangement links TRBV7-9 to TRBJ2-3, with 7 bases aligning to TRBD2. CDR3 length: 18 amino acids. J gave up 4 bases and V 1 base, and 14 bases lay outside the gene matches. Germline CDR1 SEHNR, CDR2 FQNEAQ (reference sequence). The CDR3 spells CASSLGWGGRVLPDTQYF. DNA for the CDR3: TGTGCCAGCAGCTTAGGTTGGGGCGGGAGAGTCCTCCCAGATACGCAGTATTTT.

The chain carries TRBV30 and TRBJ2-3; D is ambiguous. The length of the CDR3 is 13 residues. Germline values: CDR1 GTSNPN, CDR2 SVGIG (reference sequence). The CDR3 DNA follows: TGTGTTACGTCTGCATCCAGCACAGATACGCAGTATTTT. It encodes CVTSASSTDTQYF.

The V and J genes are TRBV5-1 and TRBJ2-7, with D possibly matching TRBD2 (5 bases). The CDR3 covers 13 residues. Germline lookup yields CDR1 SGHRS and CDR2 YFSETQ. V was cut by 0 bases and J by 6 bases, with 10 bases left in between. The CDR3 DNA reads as TGCGCCAGCAGCTTGGGAGGGTCTCTCGAGCAGTACTTC. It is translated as CASSLGGSLEQYF.

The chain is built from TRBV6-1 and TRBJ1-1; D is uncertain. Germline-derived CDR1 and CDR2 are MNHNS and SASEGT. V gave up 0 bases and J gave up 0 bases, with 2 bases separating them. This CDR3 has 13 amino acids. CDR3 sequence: CASSEAVNTEAFF. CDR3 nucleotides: TGTGCCAGCAGTGAAGCAGTGAACACTGAAGCTTTCTTT.

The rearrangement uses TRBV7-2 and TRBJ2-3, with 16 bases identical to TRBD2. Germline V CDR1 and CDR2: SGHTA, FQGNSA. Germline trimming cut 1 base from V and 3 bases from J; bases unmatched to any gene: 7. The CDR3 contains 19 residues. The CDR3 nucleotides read TGTGCCAGCAGCTTAGAAGCACGGGGACTAGCGGGAGGGACAGATACGCAGTATTTT. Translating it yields CASSLEARGLAGGTDTQYF.